The sample holds many counts of the clone carrying this T cell receptor (beta chain). Amplified regions were TCR beta CDR3 sequences from RNA transcripts. HTBI primers drove first-round RT-PCR of the TCR CDR3. TCRdb passed the multiplex PCR reads through MiXCR, listing each CDR3 protein once. The repertoire holds under 650,000 distinct CDR3 sequences, with 15% to 20% as singletons. This record comes from a study of T cells in Graves' hyperthyroidism and ophthalmopathy. Germline V lookup: CDR1 DFQATT, CDR2 SNEGSKA (reference sequence). V shed 4 bases, J shed 6 bases, and the junction held 7 bases outside the gene matches. There are 13 residues in the CDR3.

Sequencing was performed on blood. This chain connects TRBV20-1 to TRBJ1-2; 8 bases match TRBD1. The TCR comes from a woman aged 25-40 years with Graves' hyperthyroidism. CDR3 loop: CSATKTGADGYTF. CDR3 coding DNA: TGCAGTGCTACCAAGACAGGGGCCGATGGCTACACCTTC.